A selection of T cell receptor beta chains follows, all from one sample in a study of control samples from healthy donors and cancer patients. Profiled with immunoSEQ multiplex PCR; TCRdb holds only in-frame clones, not every one. Counted here are 90,000 to 100,000 clones, about 88% occurring once; the ten biggest clones make up 14%. The sequencing input was blood. The source of these receptors is a woman aged 70-85 years in good health. Each CDR3 is given with its conserved first and last residue. D genes are given only for firm matches. Clone size appears in some rows only: once, few, many, or a class for an expanded clone.

CDR3 protein: CASSLTSGTGYNYGYTF; CDR3 DNA: TGTGCCAGCAGCTTAACCTCCGGGACAGGCTATAACTATGGCTACACCTTC; V gene: TRBV5-5; CDR3 length: 17; D gene: TRBD1; J gene: TRBJ1-2; clone size: once
CDR3 protein: CASSYSGLDNSPLHF; CDR3 DNA: TGTGCCAGCAGTTACTCGGGCCTAGATAATTCACCCCTCCACTTT; V gene: TRBV6-5; CDR3 length: 15; D gene: NA; J gene: TRBJ1-6; clone size: once
CDR3 protein: CASSQVTRGEQFF; CDR3 DNA: TGTGCCAGCAGCCAAGTGACTAGGGGTGAGCAGTTCTTC; V gene: TRBV3-1/TRBV3-2; CDR3 length: 13; D gene: NA; J gene: TRBJ2-1; clone size: NA
CDR3 protein: CASSSRGSTEAFF; CDR3 DNA: TGTGCCAGCAGCAGCCGGGGAAGCACTGAAGCTTTCTTT; V gene: TRBV3-1/TRBV3-2; CDR3 length: 13; D gene: NA; J gene: TRBJ1-1; clone size: NA
CDR3 protein: CSVEGGVRTGELFF; CDR3 DNA: TGCAGCGTTGAAGGGGGCGTAAGGACCGGGGAGCTGTTTTTT; V gene: TRBV29-1; CDR3 length: 14; D gene: NA; J gene: TRBJ2-2; clone size: NA
CDR3 protein: CASSSELPGQLYEQYF; CDR3 DNA: TGTGCCAGCAGTTCAGAACTTCCGGGACAGCTGTACGAGCAGTACTTC; V gene: TRBV27; CDR3 length: 16; D gene: TRBD1; J gene: TRBJ2-7; clone size: NA
CDR3 protein: CASSEQGALSQPQHF; CDR3 DNA: TGTGCCAGCAGTGAACAGGGGGCATTGAGTCAGCCCCAGCATTTT; V gene: TRBV27; CDR3 length: 15; D gene: TRBD1; J gene: TRBJ1-5; clone size: once
CDR3 protein: CASSAESAGGYNEQFF; CDR3 DNA: TGTGCCAGCAGCGCCGAGTCTGCGGGAGGGTACAATGAGCAGTTCTTC; V gene: TRBV7-2; CDR3 length: 16; D gene: TRBD2; J gene: TRBJ2-1; clone size: NA
CDR3 protein: CASFDRTRYEQYF; CDR3 DNA: TGTGCCAGCTTCGACAGGACCAGGTACGAGCAGTACTTC; V gene: TRBV6-5; CDR3 length: 13; D gene: NA; J gene: TRBJ2-7; clone size: NA
CDR3 protein: CASSLDRRVSNQPQHF; CDR3 DNA: TGTGCCAGCAGCTTAGATCGGCGGGTTAGCAATCAGCCCCAGCATTTT; V gene: TRBV7-8; CDR3 length: 16; D gene: NA; J gene: TRBJ1-5; clone size: few
CDR3 protein: CASRLAGPTGELFF; CDR3 DNA: TGTGCCAGCAGACTAGCGGGGCCCACCGGGGAGCTGTTTTTT; V gene: TRBV6-5; CDR3 length: 14; D gene: TRBD2; J gene: TRBJ2-2; clone size: few
CDR3 protein: CASSSPRQGRGEQFF; CDR3 DNA: TGTGCCAGCAGCTCCCCGAGACAGGGAAGGGGTGAGCAGTTCTTC; V gene: TRBV3-1/TRBV3-2; CDR3 length: 15; D gene: TRBD1; J gene: TRBJ2-1; clone size: NA
CDR3 protein: CASSLSTGTAYGYTF; CDR3 DNA: TGTGCCAGCAGTTTATCGACCGGGACAGCATATGGCTACACCTTC; V gene: TRBV27; CDR3 length: 15; D gene: TRBD1; J gene: TRBJ1-2; clone size: NA
CDR3 protein: CASRGPNEKLFF; CDR3 DNA: TGTGCCAGCAGGGGGCCAAATGAAAAACTGTTTTTT; V gene: TRBV25-1; CDR3 length: 12; D gene: NA; J gene: TRBJ1-4; clone size: NA
CDR3 protein: CASSPEGSYGYTF; CDR3 DNA: TGTGCCAGCTCACCAGAGGGTTCCTATGGCTACACCTTC; V gene: TRBV18; CDR3 length: 13; D gene: NA; J gene: TRBJ1-2; clone size: NA
CDR3 protein: CASSERARQNTEAFF; CDR3 DNA: TGTGCCAGCAGTGAAAGGGCCCGCCAGAACACTGAAGCTTTCTTT; V gene: TRBV6-1; CDR3 length: 15; D gene: NA; J gene: TRBJ1-1; clone size: NA
CDR3 protein: CASSYSSGSVSYEQYF; CDR3 DNA: TGTGCCAGCAGCTACTCTAGCGGGAGTGTGTCCTACGAGCAGTACTTC; V gene: TRBV11-3; CDR3 length: 16; D gene: TRBD2; J gene: TRBJ2-7; clone size: NA
CDR3 protein: CASSVAGAASDTQYF; CDR3 DNA: TGTGCCAGCAGCGTAGCAGGGGCAGCTTCAGATACGCAGTATTTT; V gene: TRBV9; CDR3 length: 15; D gene: NA; J gene: TRBJ2-3; clone size: NA
CDR3 protein: CASSYSVWVSSYNEQFF; CDR3 DNA: TGTGCCAGCAGTTACTCAGTGTGGGTCAGCTCCTACAATGAGCAGTTCTTC; V gene: TRBV6-2/TRBV6-3; CDR3 length: 17; D gene: NA; J gene: TRBJ2-1; clone size: NA
CDR3 protein: CASTISIYEQYF; CDR3 DNA: TGTGCCAGCACCATAAGTATCTACGAGCAGTACTTC; V gene: TRBV6-5; CDR3 length: 12; D gene: NA; J gene: TRBJ2-7; clone size: NA
CDR3 protein: CASSKRGGPPDTQYF; CDR3 DNA: TGTGCCAGCAGCAAGCGGGGGGGCCCCCCAGATACGCAGTATTTT; V gene: TRBV9; CDR3 length: 15; D gene: TRBD2; J gene: TRBJ2-3; clone size: NA
CDR3 protein: CASSFSRNTEAFF; CDR3 DNA: TGTGCCAGCAGCTTTAGCCGAAACACTGAAGCTTTCTTT; V gene: TRBV5-8; CDR3 length: 13; D gene: NA; J gene: TRBJ1-1; clone size: NA
CDR3 protein: CASSYPGIGANVLTF; CDR3 DNA: TGTGCCAGCAGTTATCCGGGGATCGGGGCCAACGTCCTGACTTTC; V gene: TRBV2; CDR3 length: 15; D gene: NA; J gene: TRBJ2-6; clone size: NA
CDR3 protein: CSVKSTEAFF; CDR3 DNA: TGCAGCGTTAAGAGCACTGAAGCTTTCTTT; V gene: TRBV29-1; CDR3 length: 10; D gene: NA; J gene: TRBJ1-1; clone size: NA
CDR3 protein: CASSQVGVAGDTQYF; CDR3 DNA: TGCGCCAGCAGCCAAGTCGGGGTAGCTGGAGATACGCAGTATTTT; V gene: TRBV4-1; CDR3 length: 15; D gene: NA; J gene: TRBJ2-3; clone size: NA
CDR3 protein: CASSFTEQTPNSPLHF; CDR3 DNA: TGTGCCAGCAGCTTTACAGAGCAGACTCCGAATTCACCCCTCCACTTT; V gene: TRBV5-5; CDR3 length: 16; D gene: NA; J gene: TRBJ1-6; clone size: NA
CDR3 protein: CASSLSGPSGYTF; CDR3 DNA: TGTGCCAGCAGTTTGTCAGGCCCTAGTGGCTACACCTTC; V gene: TRBV12-3/TRBV12-4; CDR3 length: 13; D gene: NA; J gene: TRBJ1-2; clone size: NA